The rows below give T cell receptor beta chains drawn from one sample of a study of shared clonotypes between healthy human individuals. Sequenced by immunoSEQ multiplex PCR; TCRdb stores in-frame clones only, minus some. The sample includes roughly 2.1 million clones, around 93% of them seen just once. Sequences were obtained from naive CD8+ T cells from PBMCs. All receptors come from a man younger than 35 in good health. Some clones in this sample may be carry-over from other donors' samples. Both conserved end residues are part of each CDR3. The order of the fields is D gene, J gene, V gene, clone size, CDR3 protein. A D gene is named only where the DNA matches it firmly. Clone size is shown for a subset of rows, as once, few, many or a class of expanded clone.

TRBD2	TRBJ2-1	TRBV11-1	.	CASSLKGLGPAHEQFF
TRBD1	TRBJ1-2	TRBV19	.	CASSIYRPPGGQGHYGYTF
.	TRBJ2-7	TRBV2	.	CATLIETRDNSYEQYF
TRBD1	TRBJ1-2	TRBV6-7	.	CASSYSLRDSRDGYTF
.	TRBJ1-5	TRBV6-1	.	CASSTGRELNQPQHF
.	TRBJ1-2	TRBV30	once	CAWDQRPRWSNYGYTF
.	TRBJ1-1	TRBV6-5	few	CASRSGAATEAFF
TRBD1	TRBJ2-7	TRBV19	.	CASSPPTGRFYEQYF
.	TRBJ1-1	TRBV14	.	CASRQLGSPEAFF
.	TRBJ1-2	TRBV9	.	CASSVTDGDYGYTF
.	TRBJ1-3	TRBV14	.	CASSQLRSGNTIYF
.	TRBJ1-5	TRBV6-1	.	CASSVVGTNQPQHF
.	TRBJ1-2	TRBV6-4	.	CASSGEGEDYGYTF
TRBD1	TRBJ1-1	TRBV9	.	CASSTTGGFTEAFF
TRBD2	TRBJ2-7	TRBV5-6	.	CASSLDGGAYEQYF
TRBD2	TRBJ2-1	TRBV6-4	once	CASSEVPLGLAVYNEQFF